The 32 T cell receptor beta chains reported below all come from one sample, sequenced in a study of vaccination and CD4 T cells after COVID-19 (dated by TCRdb to between 2022 and 2023). According to the study, the label for this sample's time point signals: late sampling 161 to 241 days after vaccination in three convalescent patients. Receptor libraries were prepared by PCR. The sequencing machine was an Illumina iSeq 100. TCRdb reprocessing: public reads trimmed at Q25 with fastp, clones called with MiXCR, in-frame beta chains kept. CDR3 protein sequences are deduplicated, and each keeps its most common genes and DNA. The sample profile shows approximately 40,000 distinct CDR3 sequences; around 33% of them were found once. The ten largest clones add up to 5.8% of the sample. The sample consisted of CD4+ T cells from blood, taken about 7 months after SARS-CoV-2 vaccination. The receptors derive from a human donor who had recovered from COVID-19.

This clonotype was detected only a few times. The chain recombines TRBV7-6 with TRBJ2-7; 7 nucleotides align to TRBD2. The germline V gene has CDR1 SGHVS and CDR2 FNYEAQ. This CDR3 comprises 13 residues. V shed 1 base, J shed 7 bases, and the junction held 4 bases outside the gene matches. The CDR3 DNA reads as TGTGCCAGCAGCTTAGAGCAGGGAGGGGAGCAGTACTTC. Its translation is CASSLEQGGEQYF.

This clonotype has a handful of counts. The chain uses TRBV25-1 and TRBJ2-3, with no clear D. The CDR3 covers 13 residues. The germline V gene has CDR1 MGHDK and CDR2 SYGVNS. V lost 2 bases, J lost 6 bases, and 9 bases lay in between. The CDR3: CASSEGRWDTQYF. In nucleotides, the CDR3 is TGTGCCAGCAGTGAAGGTCGTTGGGATACGCAGTATTTT.

The rearrangement uses TRBV7-9 and TRBJ2-2; the match to TRBD2 covers 8 bases. V lost 4 bases, J lost 4 bases, and 8 bases stayed unmatched. Germline V gene sequence: CDR1 SEHNR, CDR2 FQNEAQ (reference sequence). The CDR3 length is 16 residues. The CDR3 region is CASSSPSGRRTGELFF. The CDR3 DNA sequence: TGTGCCAGCAGCTCCCCAAGCGGGAGACGCACCGGGGAGCTGTTTTTT.

This clonotype has just a few counts. J is TRBJ2-1 and V is TRBV27; no clear D. The CDR3 contains 13 residues. The ends were cut back, 3 bases at V and 5 bases at J, with 8 bases in the middle. Germline V gives CDR1 MNHEY, CDR2 SMNVEV (reference sequence). In DNA, the CDR3 is TGTGCCAGCAGTTTGGCCACAAACAATGAGCAGTTCTTC. Translating it yields CASSLATNNEQFF.

CDR3 residues: CASSEGPPRTGVTNTIYF. In DNA, the CDR3 is TGTGCCAGCAGTGAAGGCCCGCCGAGGACAGGGGTGACAAACACCATATATTTT. The chain recombines TRBV6-1 with TRBJ1-3; 9 bases line up with TRBD1. Per the germline V gene, CDR1 is MNHNS and CDR2 is SASEGT. V trimming: 1 base; J trimming: 6 bases; junction bases outside the gene matches: 13. The CDR3 length is 18 residues.

The chain has TRBV29-1 and TRBJ2-7; 9 bases map to TRBD1. CDR1 is SQVTM, CDR2 ANQGSEA, per germline. Germline trimming cut 5 bases from V and 4 bases from J; bases unmatched to any gene: 6. The CDR3 is 13 residues long. The DNA of the CDR3 is TGCAGCGTTCTAAAGGACAGGGGATACGAGCAGTACTTC. Its protein product is CSVLKDRGYEQYF.

This clonotype was detected only a few times. The chain couples TRBV24-1 to TRBJ1-1, with D unclear. Germline assignment: CDR1 KGHDR and CDR2 SFDVKD. The CDR3 totals 11 residues. Trimming removed 6 bases at V and 6 bases at J, with 7 bases between. CDR3 sequence (DNA): TGTGCCACCAGTAGAGGGCCTGAAGCTTTCTTT. It translates to CATSRGPEAFF.

This clonotype has only a few counts. This chain joins TRBV20-1 and TRBJ2-5; D remains unclear. Germline V gene data show CDR1 as DFQATT and CDR2 as SNEGSKA (reference sequence). The CDR3 is made up of 11 amino acids. V shed 1 base and J shed 3 bases, with 3 bases lying between them. CDR3 region: CSARGEETQYF. CDR3 sequence (DNA): TGCAGTGCTAGAGGTGAAGAGACCCAGTACTTC.

The sample holds a few counts of this clonotype. The chain combines TRBV20-1 with TRBJ2-1, with TRBD2 identical over 9 bases. V was pared by 1 base and J by 5 bases, with 21 bases of the junction left unmatched. Per germline, CDR1 DFQATT and CDR2 SNEGSKA (reference sequence). This CDR3 contains 20 residues. The CDR3 region is CSARASRGLAVAVVDNEQFF. In DNA, the CDR3 is TGCAGTGCTAGAGCTTCTAGGGGACTAGCTGTTGCCGTGGTGGACAATGAGCAGTTCTTC.

The chain joins TRBV4-1 to TRBJ1-1; no clear D gene. V gave up 1 base and J gave up 3 bases, with 18 bases separating them. CDR1 is MGHRA and CDR2 is YSYEKL in the germline V gene. The CDR3 runs to 17 residues. CDR3 sequence reads: CASSQVEGITAYTEAFF. The DNA for the CDR3 is TGCGCCAGCAGCCAAGTCGAGGGCATAACAGCTTACACTGAAGCTTTCTTT.

V and J are TRBV4-1 and TRBJ2-2, with D hard to call. Germline V lookup: CDR1 MGHRA, CDR2 YSYEKL. There are 15 residues in the CDR3. V shed 2 bases and J shed 0 bases, with 7 bases lying between them. CDR3 nucleotides: TGCGCCAGCAGCCAAATAGTAGCGAACACCGGGGAGCTGTTTTTT. Translating it yields CASSQIVANTGELFF.

This sequence joins TRBV15 and TRBJ2-7, with 9 bases identical to TRBD1. The junction had 16 bases not matched to a gene; V was cut back by 1 base and J by 6 bases. CDR3 length: 18 amino acids. Germline V gives CDR1 LNHNV, CDR2 YYDKDF (reference sequence). CDR3 in amino acids: CATSRGRRVGTGFFEQYF. The CDR3 coding sequence is TGTGCCACCAGCAGAGGACGGAGGGTGGGGACAGGGTTTTTCGAGCAGTACTTC.

The rearrangement uses TRBV27 and TRBJ2-5, with 11 bases identical to TRBD2. CDR3 length: 15 residues. Per germline, CDR1 MNHEY and CDR2 SMNVEV (reference sequence). The ends lost 5 bases at V and 4 bases at J; junction bases unmatched: 6. Here the CDR3 reads CASSPGTSGIETQYF. The CDR3 DNA reads as TGTGCCAGCAGTCCAGGGACTAGCGGCATAGAGACCCAGTACTTC.

The CDR3 DNA sequence: TGTGCCAGCAGCTTAGCGTCTGGAGCGGGGAGCACAGATACGCAGTATTTT. This translates into CASSLASGAGSTDTQYF. The rearrangement links TRBV7-9 to TRBJ2-3; 7 bases map to TRBD2. This CDR3 is 17 amino acids long. The V segment lost 0 bases and the J segment 0 bases; nucleotides outside the gene matches: 6. Germline lookup yields CDR1 SEHNR and CDR2 FQNEAQ (reference sequence).

V gene TRBV27 combines with J gene TRBJ2-1; TRBD1 is a possible D gene (5 bases). Germline values: CDR1 MNHEY, CDR2 SMNVEV (reference sequence). This CDR3 comprises 15 residues. The V and J ends lost 7 bases and 9 bases respectively, with 22 bases between them. The CDR3 loop is CASNIRGPHLGEQFF. For the CDR3, the DNA is TGTGCCAGCAACATAAGGGGTCCCCATTTGGGTGAGCAGTTCTTC.

This sequence joins TRBV28 and TRBJ2-2, with 11 bases identical to TRBD2. The V and J ends lost 5 bases and 0 bases, in that order; junction bases with no gene match: 8. The CDR3 runs to 18 residues. Germline CDR1 MDHEN, CDR2 SYDVKM. Written as DNA, the CDR3 is TGTGCCAGCAGTCTTCTAGCGGGAGGAGTAGCGAACACCGGGGAGCTGTTTTTT. The encoded protein is CASSLLAGGVANTGELFF.

This clonotype was detected only a few times. The chain has TRBV20-1 and TRBJ2-7; either TRBD1 or TRBD2 may supply D (5 bases each). The CDR3 runs to 12 residues. Trimming cost V 4 bases and J 5 bases, with 12 bases left between them. CDR1 is DFQATT, CDR2 SNEGSKA, per germline (reference sequence). The CDR3 spells CSATGTANEQYF. The CDR3 DNA reads TGCAGTGCTACCGGGACGGCCAACGAGCAGTACTTC.

J is TRBJ2-7 and V is TRBV20-1, with 14 nucleotides matching TRBD2. Germline CDR1 DFQATT, CDR2 SNEGSKA (reference sequence). The CDR3 has 14 amino acids. V was clipped by 5 bases and J by 3 bases; unmatched bases: 3. As DNA, the CDR3 is TGCAGTGCTCACGGGACTAGCGGGAGCTACGAGCAGTACTTC. Translated: CSAHGTSGSYEQYF.

This clonotype was picked up a small number of times. The chain has TRBV20-1 and TRBJ2-1; D is possibly TRBD1 or TRBD2 (6 bases each). The V end lost 6 bases, the J end lost 10 bases, and 16 bases lay between the germline ends. CDR3 length: 12 amino acids. CDR1 and CDR2 (germline): DFQATT, SNEGSKA (reference sequence). The CDR3 is CSALERGREQFF. For the CDR3, the DNA is TGCAGTGCCCTCGAACGGGGGCGAGAGCAGTTCTTC.

Turning to this clonotype: Germline is not matched at one junction end, which may reflect a read error. The chain links TRBV7-9 to TRBJ2-1; 9 bases map to TRBD1. Germline V lookup: CDR1 SEHNR, CDR2 FQNEAQ (reference sequence). The CDR3 is made up of 14 amino acids. The chain's CDR3 is CVSRGTGTGNEQFF. The CDR3 nucleotides are TGTGTCAGCAGAGGGACAGGGACGGGGAATGAGCAGTTCTTC.

This clonotype was picked up a small number of times. The chain uses TRBV2 and TRBJ1-5, with 7 bases fitting TRBD1. CDR3 size: 15 residues. The V segment lost 6 bases and the J segment 4 bases; nucleotides outside the gene matches: 9. Per germline, CDR1 SNHLY and CDR2 FYNNEI. The CDR3 sequence: CASSADPGGNQPQHF. The CDR3, as DNA: TGTGCCAGCAGCGCCGACCCAGGGGGAAATCAGCCCCAGCATTTT.

This chain links TRBV6-5 with TRBJ1-5; D is uncertain. CDR1 is MNHEY, CDR2 SVGAGI, per germline. The CDR3 sequence is 14 residues long. V was trimmed by 0 bases and J by 3 bases, leaving 6 bases between them. CDR3 residues: CASSYSRANQPQHF. The CDR3 DNA is TGTGCCAGCAGTTACTCGAGGGCCAATCAGCCCCAGCATTTT.

This clonotype came up a few times. J is TRBJ1-5 and V is TRBV2; D is perhaps TRBD1 (6 bases). V shed 5 bases and J shed 0 bases, with 11 bases lying between them. This CDR3 is 15 amino acids long. Looked up from germline, CDR1 is SNHLY and CDR2 is FYNNEI. CDR3 coding DNA: TGTGCCAGCAGTCGTCAGGGGAATAGCAATCAGCCCCAGCATTTT. Its protein is CASSRQGNSNQPQHF.

V gene TRBV20-1 combines with J gene TRBJ2-1; 8 bases agree with TRBD2. Germline V lookup: CDR1 DFQATT, CDR2 SNEGSKA (reference sequence). After removal of 6 bases from V and 4 bases from J, the junction contained 11 bases not matched to a gene. The CDR3 consists of 15 residues. CDR3 residues: CSATPGLGSYNEQFF. In nucleotides, the CDR3 is TGCAGTGCGACGCCGGGACTAGGTAGTTACAATGAGCAGTTCTTC.

A few counts support this clonotype. The chain recombines TRBV20-1 with TRBJ2-4; a possible D gene is TRBD1 (6 bases). From germline, CDR1 is DFQATT and CDR2 SNEGSKA (reference sequence). The CDR3 has 14 residues. With 4 bases removed from V and 6 bases from J, the gap between germline ends came to 16 bases. CDR3 nucleotides: TGCAGTGCTATGAGGGGGTCAGGGGCAAACATTCAGTACTTC. Translation: CSAMRGSGANIQYF.

The rearrangement uses TRBV7-8 and TRBJ2-7; 12 bases are a match to TRBD2. The CDR3 contains 15 residues. V lost 5 bases and J lost 3; bases outside the gene matches: 5. The V gene's germline CDR1 is SGHVS and CDR2 FQNEAQ. The CDR3 DNA reads TGTGCCAGCAGCCAAAGACTAGCGGGAGTCTACGAGCAGTACTTC. This translates into CASSQRLAGVYEQYF.

The chain is built from TRBV10-3 and TRBJ2-3; 10 bases map to TRBD2. V shed 6 bases and J 0 bases; nucleotides not matched to a gene: 15. The CDR3 sequence is 19 residues long. Germline V gene data show CDR1 as ENHRY and CDR2 as SYGVKD. CDR3: CAIRPASGRARGSTDTQYF. The CDR3 region has the DNA TGTGCCATCAGGCCCGCGAGCGGGAGGGCCCGGGGTAGCACAGATACGCAGTATTTT.

The chain couples TRBV20-1 to TRBJ1-2; D possibly corresponds to TRBD1 (6 bases). The CDR3 has 12 amino acids. CDR1 and CDR2 (germline): DFQATT, SNEGSKA (reference sequence). CDR3 nucleotide sequence: TGCAGAGCTGAGAGACAGGTAGATGGCTACACCTTC. It codes for CRAERQVDGYTF.

The V call is TRBV6-1, the J call TRBJ1-1, with unresolved D. This CDR3 is built from 18 residues. Trimming pared 4 bases from V and 3 bases from J, leaving 24 bases between. Germline values: CDR1 MNHNS, CDR2 SASEGT. CDR3 amino acids: CASSGSRLSMGAHTEAFF. The CDR3 nucleotides read TGTGCCAGCAGTGGTAGTCGGCTGAGTATGGGAGCTCACACTGAAGCTTTCTTT.

The chain has TRBV6-1 and TRBJ1-5; no firm D call. V lost 6 bases to trimming and J lost 0 bases, with 12 bases between them. Germline-derived CDR1 and CDR2 are MNHNS and SASEGT. This CDR3 is 15 amino acids long. CDR3 in amino acids: CASRRTFYSNQPQHF. As DNA, the CDR3 is TGTGCCAGCAGACGGACCTTTTATAGCAATCAGCCCCAGCATTTT.

V gene TRBV10-3 combines with J gene TRBJ2-1; a weak D match, TRBD2 (5 bases). V was pared by 6 bases and J by 7 bases, with 19 bases between. Per the germline V gene, CDR1 is ENHRY and CDR2 is SYGVKD. CDR3 size: 15 residues. The DNA for the CDR3 is TGTGCCATCAGCACCCGCCGGGAACCGGGTAATGAGCAGTTCTTC. This sequence encodes CAISTRREPGNEQFF.

V usage is TRBV7-8 and J usage is TRBJ2-5, with a weak D call TRBD2 (5 bases). The V and J ends lost 1 base and 5 bases respectively, with 8 bases between them. Germline CDR1 is SGHVS and CDR2 is FQNEAQ. CDR3 length: 13 amino acids. The CDR3 is CASSLGGLETQYF. CDR3 coding DNA: TGTGCCAGCAGCTTAGGAGGACTCGAGACCCAGTACTTC.